This TCR beta chain was observed in a study of T cells in Graves' hyperthyroidism and ophthalmopathy. Trimming at V came to 11 bases and at J to 6 bases, leaving 12 bases not matched to a gene. There are 13 residues in the CDR3. CDR1 ENHRY and CDR2 SYGVKD come from the germline V gene. Amplification of TCR beta CDR3 regions used RNA as the template. TCR CDR3 regions were first amplified by RT-PCR with HTBI primers. TCRdb processed the multiplex PCR reads anew with MiXCR; each CDR3 protein has one entry. The sample shows about 360,000 distinct CDR3 sequences, roughly 13% of them seen only once. Whole-study results and caveats: In validation, the model predicted ophthalmopathy. These predictions came a median about 6.5 months before onset. Most clonotypes expanded in thyroid above 0.001 were likewise present in blood.

To note about this clonotype: The antigen remains undetermined.

The source of this sequence is a woman younger than 30 with Graves' hyperthyroidism. V is TRBV10-3 and J is TRBJ1-2; 7 bases agree with TRBD1. The material sequenced was blood. The chain's CDR3 is CAAKGGAVDGYTF. CDR3 coding DNA: TGTGCCGCAAAAGGGGGCGCGGTGGATGGCTACACCTTC.